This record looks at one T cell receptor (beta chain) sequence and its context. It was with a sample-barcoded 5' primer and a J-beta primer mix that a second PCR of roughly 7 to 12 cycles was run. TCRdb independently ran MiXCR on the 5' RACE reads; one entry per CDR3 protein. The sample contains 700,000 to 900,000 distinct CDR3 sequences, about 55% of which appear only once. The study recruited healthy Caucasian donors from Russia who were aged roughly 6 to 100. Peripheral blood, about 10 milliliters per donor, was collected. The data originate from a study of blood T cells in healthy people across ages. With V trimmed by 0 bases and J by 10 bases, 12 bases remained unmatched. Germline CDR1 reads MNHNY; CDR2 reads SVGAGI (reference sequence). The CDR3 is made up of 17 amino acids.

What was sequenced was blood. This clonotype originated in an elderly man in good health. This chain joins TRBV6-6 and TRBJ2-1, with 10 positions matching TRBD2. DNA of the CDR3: TGTGCCAGCAGTTACTCGAGAAGCGGGAGGGGTAGTGTCGAGCAGTTCTTC. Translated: CASSYSRSGRGSVEQFF.